Shown below are 20 T cell receptor beta chains from a single sample sequenced in a study of blood T cell repertoires in COVID-19. The protocol was immunoSEQ multiplex PCR, while the TCRdb copy is restricted to in-frame clones and leaves out a portion. The sample contains 70,000 or so clones, 85% to 90% of which appear only once. Sequencing input: peripheral blood. The receptors derive from a man between 65 and 80 years old with active COVID-19.

The rearrangement uses TRBV30 and TRBJ1-4; D may be TRBD1 (5 bases). The ends were cut back, 0 bases at V and 3 bases at J, with 11 bases in the middle. CDR3 size: 15 residues. Germline V gene sequence: CDR1 GTSNPN, CDR2 SVGIG (reference sequence). This CDR3 reads CAWSVRAGPNEKLFF. Written as DNA, the CDR3 is TGTGCCTGGAGTGTAAGGGCAGGGCCTAATGAAAAACTGTTTTTT.

Only one count was recorded for this clone. The chain has TRBV3-1 (or the pseudogene TRBV3-2) and TRBJ2-5, with D tentatively TRBD2 (6 bases). The germline gives CDR1 LGHDT, CDR2 YNNKEL (reference sequence). The length of the CDR3 is 15 residues. Trimming took 3 bases from V and 2 from J, leaving 13 bases between them. CDR3 region: CASSQALEGQETQYF. In DNA form, the CDR3 reads TGTGCCAGCAGCCAGGCCCTGGAGGGGCAAGAGACCCAGTACTTC.

This chain joins TRBV5-6 and TRBJ2-7; TRBD1 might be the D (5 bases). The CDR3 sequence is 15 residues long. Germline CDR1 SGHDT, CDR2 YYEEEE. The V gene lost 0 bases and the J gene lost 2 bases, with 12 bases spanning the gap. This CDR3 is CASSLGGTGPYEQYF. Here the CDR3 DNA reads TGTGCCAGCAGCTTGGGGGGCACAGGCCCCTACGAGCAGTACTTC.

This chain joins TRBV11-2 and TRBJ2-1; 7 nucleotides align to TRBD1. V lost 5 bases to trimming and J lost 2 bases; unmatched junction nucleotides: 12. There are 17 residues in the CDR3. Germline lookup yields CDR1 SGHAT and CDR2 FQNNGV. The CDR3 DNA sequence: TGTGCCAGCAGCCCCCAGACAGGGCCCCCCACCTACAATGAGCAGTTCTTC. Translated, it gives CASSPQTGPPTYNEQFF.

The V and J genes are TRBV6-1 and TRBJ2-3; TRBD1 is a possible D gene (5 bases). V was shortened by 0 bases and J by 6 bases, with 10 bases between the two germline ends. Germline assignment: CDR1 MNHNS and CDR2 SASEGT. The CDR3 has 14 residues. The CDR3 loop reads CASSEAWSGDTQYF. CDR3 nucleotide sequence: TGTGCCAGCAGTGAAGCGTGGTCAGGGGATACGCAGTATTTT.

The rearrangement joins TRBV29-1 to TRBJ1-2; D perhaps matches TRBD1 (6 bases). CDR1 is SQVTM, CDR2 ANQGSEA, per germline. This CDR3 is built from 13 residues. Deletions cut 6 bases from V and 4 bases from J, with 15 bases between. CDR3 sequence: CSVHRQVGYGYTF. The CDR3 region has the DNA TGCAGCGTCCATCGACAGGTGGGCTATGGCTACACCTTC.

The chain carries TRBV9 and TRBJ2-5; D call uncertain. CDR1 SGDLS and CDR2 YYNGEE come from the germline V gene. This CDR3 has 13 residues. The ends were cut back, 0 bases at V and 2 bases at J, with 5 bases in the middle. CDR3 DNA: TGTGCCAGCAGCGTAGGGCAGCAAGAGACCCAGTACTTC. Protein sequence: CASSVGQQETQYF.

DNA of the CDR3: TGTGCCAGCAGCTTAGGACTAGCGGGCCGGGCCCCTCGTGAGCAGTTCTTC. Translating it yields CASSLGLAGRAPREQFF. The V gene is TRBV7-2, the J gene TRBJ2-1; 10 bases match TRBD2. The CDR3 is made up of 17 amino acids. V lost 1 base and J lost 9; bases outside the gene matches: 12. The germline gives CDR1 SGHTA, CDR2 FQGNSA.

This chain links TRBV20-1 with TRBJ2-3, with D perhaps matching TRBD1 (6 bases). V lost 2 bases to trimming and J lost 6 bases, with 6 bases between them. The CDR3 loop spans 11 amino acids. Looked up from germline, CDR1 is DFQATT and CDR2 is SNEGSKA (reference sequence). The CDR3 loop reads CSARQGDTQYF. Here the CDR3 DNA reads TGCAGTGCTAGACAGGGGGATACGCAGTATTTT.

This clone was detected once. This sequence joins TRBV18 and TRBJ1-3, with D tentatively TRBD1 (6 bases). CDR3 length equals 17 residues. Germline V lookup: CDR1 KGHSH, CDR2 LQKENI. V dropped 0 bases and J dropped 0 bases, with 12 bases sitting between them. CDR3 bases: TGTGCCAGCTCACCACCCGGGGGGCAACACTCTGGAAACACCATATATTTT. Protein sequence: CASSPPGGQHSGNTIYF.

Comments on this clone: Compared with germline, one end of the junction differs, possibly owing to a read error. The V and J genes are TRBV11-3 and TRBJ2-7, with TRBD2 identical over 11 bases. The CDR3 covers 16 residues. CDR1 and CDR2 (germline): SGHNT, YENEEA. The CDR3 sequence is CASSPGGGLAALPPQF. CDR3 sequence (DNA): TGTGCCAGCAGCCCGGGGGGGGGACTAGCGGCACTCCCCCCACAATTC.

The chain links TRBV19 to TRBJ2-4; the match to TRBD2 covers 11 bases. The CDR3 loop spans 16 amino acids. Germline CDR1 reads LNHDA; CDR2 reads SQIVND (reference sequence). The V segment lost 4 bases and the J segment 6 bases; nucleotides outside the gene matches: 8. The CDR3 is CASSKGTSGRGNIQYF. The CDR3 DNA follows: TGTGCCAGTAGTAAGGGGACTAGCGGACGGGGAAACATTCAGTACTTC.

The chain links TRBV24-1 to TRBJ2-1; 7 nucleotides agree with TRBD1. Germline CDR1 and CDR2: KGHDR and SFDVKD. Unmatched junction bases numbered 15, after V lost 5 bases and J lost 9 bases. The CDR3 is made up of 16 amino acids. The CDR3 DNA is TGTGCCACCAGTGGTCCCGGACAGGCCCTTGGGGGTGAGCAGTTCTTC. Protein: CATSGPGQALGGEQFF.

This clone was seen a handful of times. The chain employs TRBV18 and TRBJ1-6, with 9 bases that match TRBD1. V trimming: 1 base; J trimming: 6 bases; junction bases outside the gene matches: 4. This CDR3 region has 16 residues. Germline CDR1 reads KGHSH; CDR2 reads LQKENI. The CDR3 sequence is CASSPQDRGGNSPLHF. The CDR3 DNA reads TGTGCCAGCTCACCACAGGACAGGGGTGGTAATTCACCCCTCCACTTT.

The chain is built from TRBV18 and TRBJ1-4, with D maybe TRBD1 (5 bases). V lost 1 base to trimming and J lost 4 bases, with 10 bases between them. CDR1 is KGHSH, CDR2 LQKENI, per germline. This CDR3 contains 15 residues. The CDR3 DNA follows: TGTGCCAGCTCACCACTCCGGGGGGTTAATGAAAAACTGTTTTTT. Amino acids: CASSPLRGVNEKLFF.

This rearrangement joins TRBV12-3 or TRBV12-4 to TRBJ2-7; TRBD2 matches at 7 bases. The CDR3 has 13 residues. J lost 3 bases, V lost 9 bases, and 8 bases had no gene match. CDR3 protein: CARGRRGGYEQYF. CDR3 DNA sequence: TGTGCCAGGGGGAGGCGCGGGGGCTACGAGCAGTACTTC.

The chain carries TRBV12-3 or TRBV12-4 and TRBJ1-1; 8 bases map to TRBD1. The CDR3 extends over 12 amino acids. V was pared by 3 bases and J by 7 bases, with 1 base of the junction left unmatched. CDR3 region: CASSFGQGEAFF. In DNA, the CDR3 is TGTGCCAGCAGTTTTGGACAGGGTGAAGCTTTCTTT.

The genes are TRBV18 and TRBJ1-1; no reliable D call. The CDR3 has 12 residues. CDR1 is KGHSH and CDR2 is LQKENI in the germline V gene. With 3 bases removed from V and 1 base from J, the gap between germline ends came to 3 bases. CDR3 loop: CASSPRNTEAFF. CDR3 DNA: TGTGCCAGCTCACCCCGGAACACTGAAGCTTTCTTT.

The chain couples TRBV28 to TRBJ2-7; the D is unclear. Germline CDR1 reads MDHEN; CDR2 reads SYDVKM. This CDR3 is built from 14 residues. V lost 1 base and J 2 bases, leaving 9 bases between the germline ends. The CDR3 here is CASSLFRVPYEQYF. CDR3 coding DNA: TGTGCCAGCAGTTTATTCCGGGTCCCCTACGAGCAGTACTTC.

The rearrangement links TRBV6-2 or TRBV6-3 to TRBJ1-2; no definite D call. The CDR3 has 14 amino acids. Per germline, CDR1 MNHEY and CDR2 SVGEGT. V was pared by 6 bases and J by 6 bases, with 17 bases between. CDR3 amino acids: CASSPPQRGHGYTF. The CDR3 coding sequence is TGTGCCAGCAGCCCTCCTCAACGTGGCCATGGCTACACCTTC.